Given below is one T cell receptor beta chain in context. The antigen is undetermined. The data belong to a study of T cell responses to AZD1222 COVID-19 vaccine. Overall study results and limits: The repertoires were collected only after the peak T cell response. It was only 6 or 7 AZD1222 recipients who were seropositive at baseline. Nearly half of the spike-specific TCRs reportedly recognize variant regions that carry no mutations.

Sequencing used immunoSEQ multiplex PCR; TCRdb keeps in-frame clones, though not all of them. The data show some 110,000 clones, approximately 89% seen once. The sequence was collected from an adult who received the MenACWY meningococcal vaccine as a control. Source: peripheral blood, taken 28 days after the second dose of the MenACWY control vaccine.

CDR3 bases: TGTGCCAGCAGTTTAGAGTGGAGACAAGTTCAAGAGACCCAGTACTTC. Its protein product is CASSLEWRQVQETQYF. The rearrangement uses TRBV28 and TRBJ2-5; no clear D. V lost 2 bases and J lost 2, with 15 bases in between. The CDR3 covers 16 residues. CDR1 and CDR2 (germline): MDHEN, SYDVKM.